One and the same sample provided the 9 T cell receptor beta chains below, sequenced in a study of spatial heterogeneity in lung cancer. Antigens for these TCRs are unknown. Overall study findings and caveats: Counts of expanded alpha and beta TCRs within tumors tracked the tumor nonsynonymous mutation count.

Time point: sample taken at primary tumor resection. TCRdb reprocessed the 5' RACE reads with MiXCR, giving one entry per CDR3 protein. The sample shows about 16,000 distinct CDR3 sequences, 6.5% to 8% of them seen only once. The source material was lung tumor tissue, sampled at surgery. The receptors derive from a female donor with early-stage non-small cell lung cancer.

The table lists this clonotype with many counts. Little can be read into the size of this beta chain, an off-target read in a library designed for alpha chains. The chain recombines TRBV28 with TRBJ1-2; D possibly corresponds to TRBD1 (5 bases). Trimming took 3 bases from V and 2 from J, leaving 7 bases between them. CDR1 and CDR2 from the germline V gene are MDHEN and SYDVKM. The CDR3 runs 13 residues. In DNA, the CDR3 is TGTGCCAGCAGTTTCCGGGGGAACTATGGCTACACCTTC. Translated: CASSFRGNYGYTF.

A remark on this clonotype: This beta chain is off target for a library built for alpha chains, so its abundance means little. The V call is TRBV19, the J call TRBJ2-7, with TRBD2 as a possible D gene (5 bases). Trimming stripped 4 bases from V and 1 base from J, with 17 bases between. The CDR3 extends over 16 amino acids. Germline V lookup: CDR1 LNHDA, CDR2 SQIVND (reference sequence). CDR3 bases: TGTGCCAGTAGTACATCCTCCGGACTCCCATCCTACGAGCAGTACTTC. Translated, it gives CASSTSSGLPSYEQYF.

In regard to this clonotype: Within a library made for alpha chains, this beta chain is off target, and its count is uninformative. The chain combines TRBV20-1 with TRBJ2-7; D is possibly TRBD1 or TRBD2 (5 bases each). This CDR3 contains 14 residues. The germline gives CDR1 DFQATT, CDR2 SNEGSKA (reference sequence). V dropped 3 bases and J dropped 7 bases, with 19 bases sitting between them. In DNA, the CDR3 is TGCAGTGCTAGTGCCCTGGGGGTGATAGAAGAGCAGTACTTC. Translating gives CSASALGVIEEQYF.

This clonotype was observed at least ten times. This beta chain lies outside the target of a library built for alpha chains; its clone size means little. The rearrangement uses TRBV6-2 or TRBV6-3 and TRBJ2-3, with TRBD2 identical over 9 bases. CDR3 length equals 14 residues. Trimming took 7 bases from V and 6 from J; bases not matched to a gene: 8. Germline values: CDR1 MNHEY, CDR2 SVGEGT. CDR3 sequence: CASIGAGGPDTQYF. CDR3 coding DNA: TGTGCCAGCATAGGCGCGGGGGGGCCGGATACGCAGTATTTT.

As to this clonotype: This beta chain turned up in a library designed for alpha chains; as an off-target read, its abundance says little. This chain uses TRBV7-8 with TRBJ1-2; D uncertain. The V gene's germline CDR1 is SGHVS and CDR2 FQNEAQ. Trimming pared 1 base from V and 7 bases from J, leaving 13 bases between. This CDR3 has 14 residues. CDR3 DNA: TGTGCCAGCAGCTTAGAAGGGTCCTTTTCTGGCTACACCTTC. Translated, it gives CASSLEGSFSGYTF.

Within the sample, this clonotype is medium-sized. Little can be read into the size of this beta chain, an off-target read in a library designed for alpha chains. The genes are TRBV7-2 and TRBJ1-2; 8 nucleotides agree with TRBD1. J gave up 4 bases and V 1 base, and 5 bases lay outside the gene matches. This CDR3 region has 15 residues. CDR1 is SGHTA, CDR2 FQGNSA, per germline. CDR3 amino acids: CASSLDNRGAYGYTF. CDR3 DNA sequence: TGTGCCAGCAGCTTAGATAACAGGGGGGCCTATGGCTACACCTTC.

This clonotype was detected ten times or more. In a library made to pick up alpha chains, this beta chain is a stray read with a size that means little. V and J are TRBV30 and TRBJ2-5; D possibly corresponds to TRBD2 (5 bases). V was shortened by 1 base and J by 1 base, with 10 bases between the two germline ends. The CDR3 is 14 residues long. Germline lookup yields CDR1 GTSNPN and CDR2 SVGIG (reference sequence). Here the CDR3 reads CAWSEPGSQETQYF. CDR3 nucleotide sequence: TGTGCCTGGAGTGAACCGGGGAGCCAAGAGACCCAGTACTTC.

This clonotype came up many times. Within a library made for alpha chains, this beta chain is off target, and its count is uninformative. V usage is TRBV7-2 and J usage is TRBJ1-6, with D perhaps matching TRBD1 (6 bases). Per the germline V gene, CDR1 is SGHTA and CDR2 is FQGNSA. The CDR3 contains 16 residues. Between the trimmed V and J ends, which lost 0 bases and 8 bases, there was a span of 14 bases. This chain's CDR3 is CASSLAPGQPDSPLHF. In DNA form, the CDR3 reads TGTGCCAGCAGCTTAGCTCCCGGACAGCCGGATTCACCCCTCCACTTT.

Many counts were recorded for this clonotype. With the library built for alpha chains, this beta chain is off target and its frequency is not meaningful. The chain combines TRBV20-1 with TRBJ2-3; 9 bases align to TRBD2. Germline V gene data show CDR1 as DFQATT and CDR2 as SNEGSKA (reference sequence). This CDR3 is 13 amino acids long. The trim removed 3 bases at V and 11 bases at J, leaving 9 bases unmatched. CDR3 region: CSARDPISGGQYF. CDR3 DNA: TGCAGTGCTAGGGACCCAATTAGCGGGGGGCAGTATTTT.